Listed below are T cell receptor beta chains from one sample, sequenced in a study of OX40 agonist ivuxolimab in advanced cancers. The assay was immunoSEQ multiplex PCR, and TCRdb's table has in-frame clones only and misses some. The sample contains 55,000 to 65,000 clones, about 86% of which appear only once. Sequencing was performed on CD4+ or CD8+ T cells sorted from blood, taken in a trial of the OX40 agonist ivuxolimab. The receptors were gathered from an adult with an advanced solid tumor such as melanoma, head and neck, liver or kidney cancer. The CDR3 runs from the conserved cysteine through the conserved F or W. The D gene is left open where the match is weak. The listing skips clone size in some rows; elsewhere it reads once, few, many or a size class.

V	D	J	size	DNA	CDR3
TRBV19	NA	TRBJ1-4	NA	TGTGCCAGCCTTTCCTTAACCAGCCAGATAGGAAATGAAAAACTGTTTTTT	CASLSLTSQIGNEKLFF
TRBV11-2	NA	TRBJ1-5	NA	TGTGCCAGCAGCTCGGGACCTAGCCAGCCCCAGCATTTT	CASSSGPSQPQHF
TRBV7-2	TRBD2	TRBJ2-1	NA	TGTGCCAGCGGCCGATCGCGGGGGAGCTACAATGAGCAGTTCTTC	CASGRSRGSYNEQFF
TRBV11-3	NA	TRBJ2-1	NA	TGTGCCAGCAGCAGATCGGAGAGGAATGAGCAGTTCTTC	CASSRSERNEQFF
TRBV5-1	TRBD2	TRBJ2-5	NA	TGCGCCAGCAGAGAGGTAGCGGGGGGAGAGACCCAGTACTTC	CASREVAGGETQYF
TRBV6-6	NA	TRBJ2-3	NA	TGTGCCAGCAGTTCCATCGCAGATACGCAGTATTTT	CASSSIADTQYF
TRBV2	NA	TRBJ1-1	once	TGTGCCAGCAGGAGGGAAACGGTAGGGACTGAAGCTTTCTTT	CASRRETVGTEAFF
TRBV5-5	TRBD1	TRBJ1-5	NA	TGTGCCAGCAGCTATGACAGGGACCAGCCCCAGCATTTT	CASSYDRDQPQHF
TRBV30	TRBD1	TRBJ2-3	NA	TGTGCCTGGGGACAGGGGGACGAGACAGATACGCAGTATTTT	CAWGQGDETDTQYF
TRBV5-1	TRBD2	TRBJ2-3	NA	TGCGCCAGCAGCCCGGGACTAGCGGGGGCAGATACGCAGTATTTT	CASSPGLAGADTQYF
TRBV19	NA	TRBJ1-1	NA	TGTGCCAGTGGCAGATCGAACACTGAAGCTTTCTTT	CASGRSNTEAFF
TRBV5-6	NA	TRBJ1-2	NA	TGTGCCAGCAGCCTAATAACTGCTAACTATGGCTACACCTTC	CASSLITANYGYTF
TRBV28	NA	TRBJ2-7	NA	TGTGCCAGCAGTCAGGGGATTGGGATACGTGGGCAGTACTTC	CASSQGIGIRGQYF
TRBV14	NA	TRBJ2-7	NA	TGTGCCAGCAGCCAAGTATCGGCAGGCCCCTACGAGCAGTACTTC	CASSQVSAGPYEQYF
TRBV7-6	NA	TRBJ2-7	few	TGTGCCAGCAGCCCGGACTGGGGCTCCTACGAGCAGTACTTC	CASSPDWGSYEQYF
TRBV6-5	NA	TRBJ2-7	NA	TGTGCCAGCAGTTACAGTTTCAGGGCGGTTTCCTACGAGCAGTACTTC	CASSYSFRAVSYEQYF
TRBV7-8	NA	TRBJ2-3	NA	TGTGCCAGTAGCAGCGGGAGCACAGATACGCAGTATTTT	CASSSGSTDTQYF
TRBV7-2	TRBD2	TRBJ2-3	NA	TGTGCCAGCAGCTTAGCCCGGACTAGCGGAGACACAGATACGCAGTATTTT	CASSLARTSGDTDTQYF
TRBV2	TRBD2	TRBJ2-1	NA	TGTGCCAGCAGGCTTTCCGGGGGGGACTCCTACAATGAGCAGTTCTTC	CASRLSGGDSYNEQFF
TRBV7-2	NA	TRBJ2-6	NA	TGTGCCAGCAGCTTAGCGGGGACCCCATCTGGGGCCAACGTCCTGACTTTC	CASSLAGTPSGANVLTF
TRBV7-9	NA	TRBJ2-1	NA	TGTGCCAGCAGGGAGGGTTTTAGACTAGGGAACAATGAGCAGTTCTTC	CASREGFRLGNNEQFF
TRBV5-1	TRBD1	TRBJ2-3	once	TGCGCCAGCAGCTTCCGGACAGGGCAGGCCCCGGGGGCCACAGATACGCAGTATTTT	CASSFRTGQAPGATDTQYF
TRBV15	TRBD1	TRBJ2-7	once	TGTGCCACCAGCAGAGCCGGGACAGGGGCTCCCCGGCAGTACTTC	CATSRAGTGAPRQYF